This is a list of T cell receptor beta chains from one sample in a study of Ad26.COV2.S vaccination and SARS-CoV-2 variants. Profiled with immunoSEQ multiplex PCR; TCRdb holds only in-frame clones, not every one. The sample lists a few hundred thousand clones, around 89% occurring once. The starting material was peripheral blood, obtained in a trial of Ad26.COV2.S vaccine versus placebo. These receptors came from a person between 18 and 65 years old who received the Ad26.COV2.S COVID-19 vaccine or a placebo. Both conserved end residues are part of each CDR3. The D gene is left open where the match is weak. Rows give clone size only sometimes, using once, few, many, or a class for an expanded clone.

cdr3_nt: TGTGCCAGCAGTTTAACGGGACTTTTGTACCAAGAGACCCAGTACTTC
cdr3_aa: CASSLTGLLYQETQYF
clone_size: -
j_call: TRBJ2-5
d_call: -
v_call: TRBV27

cdr3_nt: TGCGCCAGCAGCCAAGACGGCGCAGGGGCGGGTTCACCCCTCCACTTT
cdr3_aa: CASSQDGAGAGSPLHF
clone_size: -
j_call: TRBJ1-6
d_call: -
v_call: TRBV4-3

cdr3_nt: TGTGCCAGCAGCTTGAACAGGGAGAGCAATCAGCCCCAGCATTTT
cdr3_aa: CASSLNRESNQPQHF
clone_size: -
j_call: TRBJ1-5
d_call: -
v_call: TRBV5-8

cdr3_nt: TGTGCCAGCAGCCCTGCGTCTGATACGCAGTATTTT
cdr3_aa: CASSPASDTQYF
clone_size: -
j_call: TRBJ2-3
d_call: -
v_call: TRBV7-2

cdr3_nt: TGTGCCAGCAGTTTGGGCCCCTACAATGAGCAGTTCTTC
cdr3_aa: CASSLGPYNEQFF
clone_size: -
j_call: TRBJ2-1
d_call: -
v_call: TRBV2

cdr3_nt: TGTGCCAGCAGTTACAGGGTAGACTATGGCTACACCTTC
cdr3_aa: CASSYRVDYGYTF
clone_size: -
j_call: TRBJ1-2
d_call: -
v_call: TRBV6-5

cdr3_nt: TGTGCCAGCAGCCAAGATCCCGGGAGCTCCTACGAGCAGTACTTC
cdr3_aa: CASSQDPGSSYEQYF
clone_size: few
j_call: TRBJ2-7
d_call: -
v_call: TRBV4-2

cdr3_nt: TGTGCCAGCAGTTACTCGAGGGTGGCAGGCAGATCCTACGAGCAGTACTTC
cdr3_aa: CASSYSRVAGRSYEQYF
clone_size: -
j_call: TRBJ2-7
d_call: -
v_call: TRBV6-2/TRBV6-3

cdr3_nt: TGTGCCAGCAGCCAACCGGACCGCGGTTATGGCTACACCTTC
cdr3_aa: CASSQPDRGYGYTF
clone_size: -
j_call: TRBJ1-2
d_call: -
v_call: TRBV3-1/TRBV3-2

cdr3_nt: TGTGCCAGCAGCTCCAGGGGTTTTAGGACCGGGGAGCTGTTTTTT
cdr3_aa: CASSSRGFRTGELFF
clone_size: -
j_call: TRBJ2-2
d_call: -
v_call: TRBV7-2

cdr3_nt: TGTGCCAGCAGCTCAAGGCCAAGGTTGGGTCCCGGGGAGCTGTTTTTT
cdr3_aa: CASSSRPRLGPGELFF
clone_size: -
j_call: TRBJ2-2
d_call: -
v_call: TRBV5-6

cdr3_nt: TGTGCCAGCAGCGTAGATAGGGTCAGCATGACCTACGAGCAGTACTTC
cdr3_aa: CASSVDRVSMTYEQYF
clone_size: -
j_call: TRBJ2-7
d_call: -
v_call: TRBV9

cdr3_nt: TGTGCCAGCAGCCGACGGGGGACAGATATGAACACTGAAGCTTTCTTT
cdr3_aa: CASSRRGTDMNTEAFF
clone_size: -
j_call: TRBJ1-1
d_call: TRBD1
v_call: TRBV6-2/TRBV6-3

cdr3_nt: TGTGCCAGCAGCTGGCCAGGGGCAGAAAAACTGTTTTTT
cdr3_aa: CASSWPGAEKLFF
clone_size: -
j_call: TRBJ1-4
d_call: -
v_call: TRBV7-2

cdr3_nt: TGTGCCAGTAGTACCTCCTTAGGGGGGTCTGGGGCCAACGTCCTGACTTTC
cdr3_aa: CASSTSLGGSGANVLTF
clone_size: -
j_call: TRBJ2-6
d_call: -
v_call: TRBV19

cdr3_nt: TGCGCCAGCAGCCAAGGACCCGGGACTAGCGGATACGAGCAGTACTTC
cdr3_aa: CASSQGPGTSGYEQYF
clone_size: -
j_call: TRBJ2-7
d_call: TRBD2
v_call: TRBV4-1

cdr3_nt: TGTGCCTGGAGTGTACGAGCGGGGTCCTTCGAGTTCTTC
cdr3_aa: CAWSVRAGSFEFF
clone_size: -
j_call: TRBJ2-1
d_call: TRBD2
v_call: TRBV30

cdr3_nt: TGCGCCAGCAGCCTCACGGAAGGGGCAGATACGCAGTATTTT
cdr3_aa: CASSLTEGADTQYF
clone_size: few
j_call: TRBJ2-3
d_call: -
v_call: TRBV4-1

cdr3_nt: TGTGCCAGCAGCCCCAGCGGGGGGCCGGAGCAGTACTTC
cdr3_aa: CASSPSGGPEQYF
clone_size: -
j_call: TRBJ2-7
d_call: TRBD2
v_call: TRBV12-3/TRBV12-4

cdr3_nt: TGTGCCAGCAGCCAAGATCGGTCGTTTAGGGCCGCTTTCTTT
cdr3_aa: CASSQDRSFRAAFF
clone_size: -
j_call: TRBJ1-1
d_call: -
v_call: TRBV3-1/TRBV3-2

cdr3_nt: TGTGCCAGCAGTTACAAGGGATGGGACACTGAAGCTTTCTTT
cdr3_aa: CASSYKGWDTEAFF
clone_size: -
j_call: TRBJ1-1
d_call: -
v_call: TRBV6-2/TRBV6-3

cdr3_nt: TGTGCCAGCAGTTCGCGCCGGACACACTACAATGAGCAGTTCTTC
cdr3_aa: CASSSRRTHYNEQFF
clone_size: -
j_call: TRBJ2-1
d_call: -
v_call: TRBV28

cdr3_nt: TGTGCCAGCAGCTTAGTCGGGGTAGGCAATGAGCAGTTCTTC
cdr3_aa: CASSLVGVGNEQFF
clone_size: -
j_call: TRBJ2-1
d_call: -
v_call: TRBV11-3

cdr3_nt: TGTGCCAGTAGTCCCGGTCAGCGGGATACGCAGTATTTT
cdr3_aa: CASSPGQRDTQYF
clone_size: -
j_call: TRBJ2-3
d_call: -
v_call: TRBV19

cdr3_nt: TGTGCCAGCGATGTAAGAGCGGTGGATGGCTACACCTTC
cdr3_aa: CASDVRAVDGYTF
clone_size: -
j_call: TRBJ1-2
d_call: -
v_call: TRBV2

cdr3_nt: TGTGCCAGCAGTTTACCGCGGGGACGCGAGACCCAGTACTTC
cdr3_aa: CASSLPRGRETQYF
clone_size: once
j_call: TRBJ2-5
d_call: -
v_call: TRBV28

cdr3_nt: TGTGCCAGCAAAATAGACAGGACCAACAATGAGCAGTTCTTC
cdr3_aa: CASKIDRTNNEQFF
clone_size: -
j_call: TRBJ2-1
d_call: -
v_call: TRBV2

cdr3_nt: TGTGCCGGTGGCAGGGCTAATGAAAAACTGTTTTTT
cdr3_aa: CAGGRANEKLFF
clone_size: -
j_call: TRBJ1-4
d_call: -
v_call: TRBV7-9

cdr3_nt: TGTGCCAGGAAAGGGGTTGCAACTAATGAAAAACTGTTTTTT
cdr3_aa: CARKGVATNEKLFF
clone_size: -
j_call: TRBJ1-4
d_call: -
v_call: TRBV6-8

cdr3_nt: TGTGCCAGCAGCGCAGGCCTAGCGGGAGTGTTTAGCACAGATACGCAGTATTTT
cdr3_aa: CASSAGLAGVFSTDTQYF
clone_size: once
j_call: TRBJ2-3
d_call: TRBD2
v_call: TRBV9

cdr3_nt: TGTGCCAGCAGCCCGGGACAGGGATCTAGCACAGATACGCAGTATTTT
cdr3_aa: CASSPGQGSSTDTQYF
clone_size: -
j_call: TRBJ2-3
d_call: TRBD1
v_call: TRBV3-1/TRBV3-2

cdr3_nt: TGTGCCAGCAGCCAAGTGGGAGGGTTCTCCTACAATGAGCAGTTCTTC
cdr3_aa: CASSQVGGFSYNEQFF
clone_size: -
j_call: TRBJ2-1
d_call: TRBD2
v_call: TRBV3-1/TRBV3-2

cdr3_nt: TGTGCCAGCAGCGGAGGGACAGGGGTTAGAGGGGTCAATGAAAAACTGTTTTTT
cdr3_aa: CASSGGTGVRGVNEKLFF
clone_size: -
j_call: TRBJ1-4
d_call: TRBD1
v_call: TRBV9

cdr3_nt: TGTGCCAGCAGCTTGTTCCGCCAGGTCCTAGGCGAGCAGTACTTC
cdr3_aa: CASSLFRQVLGEQYF
clone_size: -
j_call: TRBJ2-7
d_call: -
v_call: TRBV5-6

cdr3_nt: TGTGCCAGCAGCTTAGCAGGACAGGGCTACAATGAGCAGTTCTTC
cdr3_aa: CASSLAGQGYNEQFF
clone_size: -
j_call: TRBJ2-1
d_call: TRBD1
v_call: TRBV7-2

cdr3_nt: TGTGCCAGCAGTTTGACTGGGCCGATTAAGGCGGCCCAGCATTTT
cdr3_aa: CASSLTGPIKAAQHF
clone_size: -
j_call: TRBJ1-5
d_call: -
v_call: TRBV27

cdr3_nt: TGTGCCACCAGTGGGGGGACAGGGGGCACCGAGCAGTACTTC
cdr3_aa: CATSGGTGGTEQYF
clone_size: -
j_call: TRBJ2-7
d_call: TRBD1
v_call: TRBV24-1

cdr3_nt: TGTGCCAGCAGCCAGCTACTAGCGGCGAACACCGGGGAGCTGTTTTTT
cdr3_aa: CASSQLLAANTGELFF
clone_size: -
j_call: TRBJ2-2
d_call: TRBD2
v_call: TRBV4-2

cdr3_nt: TGTGCCAGCAGCCCCCCGGGGAGCGGGGGGGCTTATGAGCAGTTCTTC
cdr3_aa: CASSPPGSGGAYEQFF
clone_size: -
j_call: TRBJ2-1
d_call: TRBD2
v_call: TRBV7-3

cdr3_nt: TGTGCCAGCAGTGAAAATAGCAATCAGCCCCAGCATTTT
cdr3_aa: CASSENSNQPQHF
clone_size: -
j_call: TRBJ1-5
d_call: -
v_call: TRBV25-1

cdr3_nt: TGTGCCAGCAGCGTAGGGGGAGGGGGCGTTGGAGAGACCCAGTACTTC
cdr3_aa: CASSVGGGGVGETQYF
clone_size: -
j_call: TRBJ2-5
d_call: -
v_call: TRBV9

cdr3_nt: TGTGCCAGCAGTCTGACTTGGGGGCGCGATGAAGCTTTCTTT
cdr3_aa: CASSLTWGRDEAFF
clone_size: -
j_call: TRBJ1-1
d_call: -
v_call: TRBV6-2/TRBV6-3

cdr3_nt: TGTGCCAGCAGTTCAGGGGGGGGGTACACTGAAGCTTTCTTT
cdr3_aa: CASSSGGGYTEAFF
clone_size: -
j_call: TRBJ1-1
d_call: TRBD1
v_call: TRBV6-6

cdr3_nt: TGCAGCGTTGGAGAATTTAGCTACGAGCAGTACTTC
cdr3_aa: CSVGEFSYEQYF
clone_size: -
j_call: TRBJ2-7
d_call: -
v_call: TRBV29-1

cdr3_nt: TGTGCCAGCAGCGCCTTGGACAGGGGAGAATCTAGCACTGAAGCTTTCTTT
cdr3_aa: CASSALDRGESSTEAFF
clone_size: -
j_call: TRBJ1-1
d_call: TRBD1
v_call: TRBV5-4

cdr3_nt: TGTGCCAGCTCACAAGGACAGGGTTTCTATGGCTACACCTTC
cdr3_aa: CASSQGQGFYGYTF
clone_size: -
j_call: TRBJ1-2
d_call: TRBD1
v_call: TRBV18

cdr3_nt: TGTGCCAGCAGCTCGGGACTCCTCGTACCGGACGAGCAGTACTTC
cdr3_aa: CASSSGLLVPDEQYF
clone_size: -
j_call: TRBJ2-7
d_call: -
v_call: TRBV7-9

cdr3_nt: TGTGCCAGCAAGATCCCAGGGGAAGGAAACATTCAGTACTTC
cdr3_aa: CASKIPGEGNIQYF
clone_size: -
j_call: TRBJ2-4
d_call: -
v_call: TRBV7-9

cdr3_nt: TGCAGTGCTAGTAGGGTGCCTAGCGCCAATGAGCAGTTCTTC
cdr3_aa: CSASRVPSANEQFF
clone_size: -
j_call: TRBJ2-1
d_call: -
v_call: TRBV20-1

cdr3_nt: TGTGCCAGCAGTCGGTTCGGGACAGGAGGCTCGGCACGGTCTGGGGAGCAGTACTTC
cdr3_aa: CASSRFGTGGSARSGEQYF
clone_size: -
j_call: TRBJ2-7
d_call: TRBD1
v_call: TRBV6-6

cdr3_nt: TGTGCCAGCAGTGAAGTCGGGACAGGGACCAACGTCCTGACTTTC
cdr3_aa: CASSEVGTGTNVLTF
clone_size: -
j_call: TRBJ2-6
d_call: TRBD1
v_call: TRBV6-1

cdr3_nt: TGTGCCAGCAGTTTCCCCGAAAGGGCCCAGTACTTC
cdr3_aa: CASSFPERAQYF
clone_size: -
j_call: TRBJ2-5
d_call: -
v_call: TRBV28

cdr3_nt: TGTGCCAGCGCCGATGGCACCGCAACTAATGAAAAACTGTTTTTT
cdr3_aa: CASADGTATNEKLFF
clone_size: -
j_call: TRBJ1-4
d_call: -
v_call: TRBV28

cdr3_nt: TGTGCCAGCAGCCAAAATCTAGTGAGCAATGAGCAGTTCTTC
cdr3_aa: CASSQNLVSNEQFF
clone_size: -
j_call: TRBJ2-1
d_call: -
v_call: TRBV3-1/TRBV3-2

cdr3_nt: TGTGCCAGCAGCTTAGGACTAGCGGATCAAGAGACCCAGTACTTC
cdr3_aa: CASSLGLADQETQYF
clone_size: -
j_call: TRBJ2-5
d_call: TRBD2
v_call: TRBV11-3